The text below deals with one T cell receptor beta chain. The specificity of this receptor is unknown. Base qualities are not recorded, but no much larger clone differs from it by a single base. Ficoll-Paque density gradient centrifugation was the method used to isolate PBMCs. This sample is part of a study of T-cell memory formation after mild COVID-19 (dated by TCRdb to about 2021). About the investigation overall: TCR sequence clusters from the two donors were largely donor specific. In a couple of donors, T-cell clones that expanded and contracted after mild COVID-19 were tracked by sequencing TCRalpha and TCRbeta repertoires over time. The cohort was made up of two young adult volunteers, one female and one male, who were previously healthy. On the study overall, not on this receptor specifically: Clones that contracted from day 15 to 85 showed balanced CD4/CD8 phenotypes, whereas a second wave of clones that expanded from day 15 to 37 leaned towards CD4+. The study covered only a couple of mild cases, and larger cohorts including severe cases with pre-infection samples were considered necessary. Whether the second-wave clones peaking on day 37 were SARS-CoV-2 specific was not confirmed. Contracting CD4+ clones turned up mainly in the CM and EM memory subsets, whereas EMRA was where CD8+ clones were enriched. Some responding clones were detected in pre-infection memory, which suggested that pre-existing cross-reactive memory T cells had joined the SARS-CoV-2 response.

V loses 4 bases of germline sequence and J loses 0 bases, and the interval between the two ends is 14 bases. The cysteine opens and the phenylalanine closes a CDR3 of 17 amino acids. Of the read, only the CDR3 DNA is kept; its 51 bases are in frame from base 1. The germline V gene supplies CDR1 SGHRS and CDR2 YFSETQ. The sequencing machine was an Illumina NovaSeq 6000. TCRalpha and TCRbeta cDNA libraries were constructed by 5'RACE with constant-segment primers, with sample barcodes and unique molecular identifiers being introduced. RNA was extracted from every sample with Trizol reagent. The libraries were amplified in two PCR steps, and the second step added a second sample barcode and Illumina TruSeq adapters. Sequencing of the libraries was done on an Illumina NovaSeq, producing 2 x 150 bp paired-end reads. In the authors' own workflow: The reads were demultiplexed and collapsed into UMI-guided consensus sequences using migec v1.2.7. Using mixcr v2.1.11, UMI consensuses were aligned to TRA and TRB V and J templates and then assembled into clonotypes. Expanded or contracted clonotypes were those called significant by both edgeR and NoisET, with noise models trained on biological replicates. edgeR calls used a false discovery rate-adjusted p below 0.01 and a log2 fold-change threshold of 1. As an exploratory analysis of dynamics, max-normalized trajectories of the 1000 most abundant clonotypes were examined with PCA combined with hierarchical clustering. Each responding clone was given a CD4 or CD8 phenotype based on the CD4+ and CD8+ repertoires, which had been sequenced separately. The public sequencing data were trimmed at Q25 with fastp and processed into clonotypes with MiXCR by TCRdb, which kept only in-frame beta chains. When rows share a CDR3 protein, they turn into one entry using the most common DNA and genes. TCRdb, not the original authors, processed these V and J calls. Within this sample are 350,000 to 500,000 distinct CDR3 sequences, with roughly 18% of them counted one time only. Under 25% of the sample is taken by the ten largest.

The source material was PBMCs or a T cell subset sorted from them (not recorded which). The TCR sequence derives from a man aged 18 to 35 who had mild COVID-19 (a few samples of this study predate the infection). The sample titles of this study are shuffled in the database, so cell type and time point are left out; the donor was told from shared clones. The rearranged chain carries TRBV5-1 and TRBJ2-6; TRBD2 is possibly the D segment (6 matching bases). The DNA sequence is given as TGCGCCAGCAGCCCTCGCGCCGGGAGCTCTGGGGCCAACGTCCTGACTTTC. Translated, it gives CASSPRAGSSGANVLTF.